Listed below are T cell receptor beta chains from one sample, sequenced in a study of monozygotic twins with inflammatory bowel disease. TCRdb re-called the 5' RACE reads and catalogs CDR3 proteins one per entry, DNA excluded. Here the sample table reports about 380,000 distinct CDR3 sequences. The sequencing sample was made of blood. Receptors originate from a human donor with ulcerative colitis or Crohn's disease, or a healthy co-twin of an affected twin (not recorded which). Both conserved end residues are part of each CDR3. Each record gives: V gene, J gene, CDR3 protein.

TRBV7-8,TRBJ1-6,CASSQPGEGWSPLHF
TRBV12-3/TRBV12-4,TRBJ1-2,CASGPNYGYTF
TRBV15,TRBJ2-7,CATSRDSVGTFYEQYF
TRBV7-2,TRBJ2-7,CASSTTGDGSLYEQYF
TRBV12-3/TRBV12-4,TRBJ2-1,CASSLNGEQFF
TRBV29-1,TRBJ2-7,CSVKGQPYEQYF
TRBV27,TRBJ2-7,CARSSAYEQYF
TRBV5-6,TRBJ2-5,CASSGGQTGLASWLWEETQYF
TRBV4-3,TRBJ2-7,CASSQEQGGSYEQYF
TRBV6-2/TRBV6-3,TRBJ2-3,CASTKTRQGKYF
TRBV11-1,TRBJ2-7,CASSTGTGGFMGLREQYF
TRBV7-2,TRBJ1-3,CASSLDVGAGNTIYF
TRBV19,TRBJ1-5,CATGTGNQPQHF
TRBV30,TRBJ1-1,CAWSVTGSTEAFF
TRBV4-3,TRBJ1-1,CASSQERAGGAWTEAFF
TRBV6-2/TRBV6-3,TRBJ1-1,CASRTNFDRGTEAFF
TRBV28,TRBJ2-7,CASSLLHSYHEQYF
TRBV15,TRBJ1-5,CATSRDQLPQHF
TRBV11-2,TRBJ2-7,CASSLGTSGPSQYYEQYF
TRBV25-1,TRBJ1-2,CASTRGANYGYTF
TRBV5-1,TRBJ1-3,CASSFNLGSVDGNTIYF
TRBV20-1,TRBJ2-3,CSASDLTAGTDTQYF
TRBV6-1,TRBJ2-1,CASTTYTGYNEQFF
TRBV5-1,TRBJ2-7,CASSLRTGPYEQYF
TRBV5-1,TRBJ1-1,CAISLAWGMNTEAFF
TRBV3-1,TRBJ2-7,CASSLPGTGHYEQYF
TRBV20-1,TRBJ2-7,CSARNAGTSGGAVYEQYF
TRBV5-1,TRBJ1-1,CASSWGNMNTEAFF
TRBV7-8,TRBJ2-3,CASSLVGGENTDTQYF
TRBV5-1,TRBJ2-7,CASSLGGIEQYF
TRBV5-1,TRBJ2-3,CASSLGQLAGADTQYF
TRBV11-1,TRBJ2-5,CASSSSFTGAIGAETQYF
TRBV6-4,TRBJ2-3,CASSDGQGGADTQYF
TRBV4-1,TRBJ1-5,CASSQPTGKRPQHF
TRBV30,TRBJ1-2,CAWSVRVAAYGYTF
TRBV25-1,TRBJ2-2,CASSGPRTSGGASYTGELFF
TRBV3-1,TRBJ2-5,CASSQVQRGYQETQYF
TRBV7-7,TRBJ2-2,CASSFGQGTGELFF
TRBV7-2,TRBJ1-1,CASSLPLGGVGEAFF
TRBV6-2/TRBV6-3,TRBJ2-7,CASSYSPRLSYEQYF
TRBV9,TRBJ1-1,CASSVAQNTEAFF
TRBV7-2,TRBJ1-3,CASSQTISGNTIYF
TRBV5-1,TRBJ2-5,CASSLYQDRQETQYF
TRBV7-9,TRBJ2-1,CASSSYAGGYNEQFF
TRBV24-1,TRBJ2-1,CATSDSRALQMNEQFF
TRBV10-2,TRBJ1-5,CASSGEDGYQPQHF
TRBV27,TRBJ1-2,CASSPGGQSYGYTF
TRBV30,TRBJ1-5,CAWTRGAPTTSNQPQHF
TRBV7-9,TRBJ1-5,CASSPNLGNQPQHF
TRBV12-3/TRBV12-4,TRBJ2-1,CASSATSGGPGGLLYNEQFF